Following are 25 T cell receptor beta chains from one sample sequenced in a study of blood T cell repertoires in COVID-19 (dated by TCRdb to 2019 to 2021). The library was prepared using the immunoSEQ multiplex PCR assay. What TCRdb holds here is the immuneACCESS table cut down to in-frame rearrangements. Part of the clones is not present; checked against another copy, under half of the missing clones reflect an unresolved V gene, and the others are unexplained. Counted in this sample were about 150,000 clones; more than 75% of them appeared once. Clones ranked in the top ten supply 7% to 10% of the sample. Material: peripheral blood. These receptors were collected from a woman in her sixties or seventies with COVID-19, enrolled during active disease.

This chain connects TRBV10-3 to TRBJ2-3; D is unresolved. Germline CDR1 is ENHRY and CDR2 is SYGVKD. The CDR3 sequence is 12 residues long. V lost 10 bases, J lost 2 bases, and 10 bases lay in between. For the CDR3, the DNA is TGTGCCAGCGCCCCATCCACAGATACGCAGTATTTT. Translated, it gives CASAPSTDTQYF.

This clone has only a few counts. The chain has TRBV14 and TRBJ2-1; D gene unclear. The V and J ends lost 4 bases and 12 bases respectively, with 10 bases between them. This CDR3 region has 11 residues. CDR1 and CDR2 from the germline V gene are SGHDN and FVKESK. In DNA, the CDR3 is TGTGCCAGCAGCCCTGGCGGTTCGCAGTTCTTC. Translated: CASSPGGSQFF.

V gene TRBV10-1 combines with J gene TRBJ2-7; the match to TRBD1 covers 8 bases. Germline V CDR1 and CDR2: WNHNN, SYGVQD (reference sequence). CDR3 length: 12 amino acids. J lost 4 bases, V lost 6 bases, and 2 bases had no gene match. The CDR3 nucleotides are TGCGCCAGCAGGGACAGGGTTTACGAGCAGTACTTC. Amino acids: CASRDRVYEQYF.

This chain connects TRBV11-2 to TRBJ1-2, with D unresolved. Trimming pared 1 base from V and 6 bases from J, leaving 6 bases between. This CDR3 comprises 12 residues. Germline assignment: CDR1 SGHAT and CDR2 FQNNGV. CDR3: CASSLGAHGYTF. The CDR3 DNA reads as TGTGCCAGCAGCTTAGGGGCTCATGGCTACACCTTC.

This chain links TRBV9 with TRBJ1-2, with no clear D. The CDR3 spans 17 residues. Trimming cost V 4 bases and J 5 bases, with 24 bases left between them. Germline loops: CDR1 SGDLS, CDR2 YYNGEE. CDR3 sequence: CASSLQSRNARGYGYTF. The CDR3 region has the DNA TGTGCCAGCAGCCTACAGTCCCGGAACGCTCGAGGGTATGGCTACACCTTC. Together with reference TRBV9 and TRBJ1-2, the CDR3 gives the full variable domain: DSGVTQTPKHLITATGQRVTLRCSPRSGDLSVYWYQQSLDQGLQFLIQYYNGEERAKGNILERFSAQQFPDLHSELNLSSLELGDSALYFCASSLQSRNARGYGYTFGSGTRLTVV.

The gene calls are TRBV24-1 and TRBJ2-1; 10 positions agree with TRBD1. Losses at the gene ends were 2 bases for V and 5 bases for J; bases not matched to a gene: 5. Germline-derived CDR1 and CDR2 are KGHDR and SFDVKD. This CDR3 spans 16 amino acids. CDR3 loop: CATSDSGQGSHNEQFF. The CDR3 coding sequence is TGTGCCACCAGTGATTCGGGACAGGGGAGCCACAATGAGCAGTTCTTC.

The chain employs TRBV30 and TRBJ1-1; a possible D gene is TRBD1 (5 bases). The CDR3 consists of 15 residues. Germline-derived CDR1 and CDR2 are GTSNPN and SVGIG (reference sequence). Trimming took off 3 bases at V and 1 base at J, with 15 bases between the two ends. CDR3 amino acids: CAWRPRQRPNTEAFF. The CDR3 nucleotides read TGTGCCTGGAGGCCCCGACAGAGACCGAACACTGAAGCTTTCTTT.

This clone showed up just a few times. The rearrangement links TRBV24-1 to TRBJ2-2; D is possibly TRBD1 (5 bases). V lost 10 bases and J lost 5, with 10 bases in between. The CDR3 is made up of 12 amino acids. Germline V gene lookup returns CDR1 KGHDR and CDR2 SFDVKD. The CDR3 bases are TGTGCCACAGGCTCAGGGACCGGGGAGCTGTTTTTT. Translation: CATGSGTGELFF.

This clone was seen once. The rearrangement uses TRBV19 and TRBJ2-3; D gene ambiguous. V gave up 6 bases and J gave up 0 bases, with 10 bases separating them. The CDR3 consists of 14 residues. Germline V lookup: CDR1 LNHDA, CDR2 SQIVND (reference sequence). Here the CDR3 reads CASRPQISTDTQYF. CDR3 coding DNA: TGTGCCAGTAGACCACAGATTAGCACAGATACGCAGTATTTT.

The chain combines TRBV5-1 with TRBJ1-1; no clear D gene. The V gene's germline CDR1 is SGHRS and CDR2 YFSETQ. The CDR3 loop spans 13 amino acids. V was shortened by 4 bases and J by 1 base, with 8 bases between the two germline ends. The CDR3 nucleotides are TGCGCCAGCAGCCAACAAGAGAACACTGAAGCTTTCTTT. Encoded protein: CASSQQENTEAFF. Using reference TRBV5-1 and TRBJ1-1 for the parts outside the CDR3, the full variable domain is KAGVTQTPRYLIKTRGQQVTLSCSPISGHRSVSWYQQTPGQGLQFLFEYFSETQRNKGNFPGRFSGRQFSNSRSEMNVSTLELGDSALYLCASSQQENTEAFFGQGTRLTVV.

V is TRBV3-1 (or the pseudogene TRBV3-2) and J is TRBJ1-1; TRBD1 matches at 7 bases. Trimming at V came to 3 bases and at J to 1 base, leaving 2 bases not matched to a gene. This CDR3 region has 14 residues. Germline V gives CDR1 LGHDT, CDR2 YNNKEL (reference sequence). The CDR3 DNA reads TGTGCCAGCAGCCACACAGGGGAGAACACTGAAGCTTTCTTT. Translated, it gives CASSHTGENTEAFF.

The V call is TRBV7-3, the J call TRBJ2-7, with a weak D call TRBD2 (8 bases). Germline V gene lookup returns CDR1 SGHTA and CDR2 FQGTGA. Trimming left V 5 bases short and J 6 bases short, with 14 bases between. The CDR3 runs to 13 residues. CDR3 sequence (DNA): TGTGCCAGCAGCCGGGAGGGGGCGGGCGAGCAGTACTTC. This codes for CASSREGAGEQYF.

The table lists this clone with a few counts. V is TRBV7-8 and J is TRBJ1-1; D may be TRBD1 (5 bases). The CDR3 has 14 amino acids. The V end was cut by 1 base, the J end by 3 bases, with 9 bases between. Germline-derived CDR1 and CDR2 are SGHVS and FQNEAQ. The CDR3 DNA reads as TGTGCCAGCAGCTTAGGGGGCGGCTACACTGAAGCTTTCTTT. Its protein product is CASSLGGGYTEAFF.

A remark on this clone: Other DNA sequences from this sample encode an identical CDR3 as well. The J gene is TRBJ1-4, the V gene TRBV18, with a possible D match to TRBD1 (6 bases). The CDR3 is 13 amino acids. With 6 bases removed from V and 5 bases from J, the gap between germline ends came to 10 bases. Germline values: CDR1 KGHSH, CDR2 LQKENI. The CDR3 DNA follows: TGTGCCAGCTCCCTAGGACAGAATGAAAAACTGTTTTTT. Translated, it gives CASSLGQNEKLFF.

This chain connects TRBV5-1 to TRBJ2-3; 7 nucleotides line up with TRBD2. Germline V gene sequence: CDR1 SGHRS, CDR2 YFSETQ. The CDR3 consists of 16 residues. V lost 3 bases and J lost 3; bases outside the gene matches: 10. CDR3 amino acids: CASSSRPAGTTDTQYF. CDR3 nucleotide sequence: TGCGCCAGCAGCTCCCGACCAGCGGGGACTACAGATACGCAGTATTTT.

The V and J genes are TRBV3-1 (or the pseudogene TRBV3-2) and TRBJ2-4, with 14 bases fitting TRBD2. V trimming: 5 bases; J trimming: 5 bases; junction bases outside the gene matches: 5. In germline, CDR1 is LGHDT, CDR2 YNNKEL (reference sequence). There are 16 residues in the CDR3. The CDR3 sequence: CASSDRTSGGQNIQYF. The CDR3 nucleotides are TGTGCCAGCAGCGATCGGACTAGCGGGGGGCAAAACATTCAGTACTTC.

The chain employs TRBV7-9 and TRBJ2-7; D might be TRBD2 (5 bases). V was pared by 5 bases and J by 6 bases, with 26 bases between. Germline CDR1 SEHNR, CDR2 FQNEAQ (reference sequence). CDR3 length: 17 residues. This CDR3 reads CASSLRTLDRGLSEQYF. DNA for the CDR3: TGTGCCAGCAGCCTAAGGACTCTGGACCGGGGATTGTCCGAGCAGTACTTC.

This chain connects TRBV13 to TRBJ1-3, with D tentatively TRBD1 (5 bases). Germline loops: CDR1 PRHDT, CDR2 FYEKMQ (reference sequence). There are 14 residues in the CDR3. V was trimmed by 6 bases and J by 1 base, leaving 10 bases between them. The CDR3 reads CASSPGSSGNTIYF. DNA for the CDR3: TGTGCCAGCAGTCCAGGGTCATCTGGAAACACCATATATTTT.

The chain carries TRBV2 and TRBJ1-2, with D perhaps matching TRBD1 (6 bases). Germline V CDR1 and CDR2: SNHLY, FYNNEI. V was shortened by 7 bases and J by 4 bases, with 19 bases between the two germline ends. There are 15 residues in the CDR3. CDR3 residues: CASTGPGGPPYGYTF. Here the CDR3 DNA reads TGTGCCAGCACCGGGCCCGGGGGGCCACCCTATGGCTACACCTTC.

This chain joins TRBV5-1 and TRBJ1-2; D not certain. The CDR3 is 14 residues long. V lost 2 bases and J lost 1, with 9 bases in between. The germline V gene encodes CDR1 SGHRS and CDR2 YFSETQ. In DNA form, the CDR3 reads TGCGCCAGCAGCTTCCAGGTAGATAACTATGGCTACACCTTC. This encodes CASSFQVDNYGYTF.

V and J are TRBV29-1 and TRBJ1-1; D remains unclear. CDR1 and CDR2 from the germline V gene are SQVTM and ANQGSEA. V was clipped by 6 bases and J by 0 bases, with 29 bases between them. This CDR3 contains 19 residues. The CDR3 bases are TGCAGCGTACTCACCGTTTCCGTTCTCCAGGTTGGAATGAACACTGAAGCTTTCTTT. This encodes CSVLTVSVLQVGMNTEAFF.

The chain employs TRBV9 and TRBJ1-3; D remains unclear. Germline assignment: CDR1 SGDLS and CDR2 YYNGEE. Trimming stripped 0 bases from V and 1 base from J, with 5 bases between. The CDR3 runs 14 residues. The CDR3 sequence is CASSVVASGNTIYF. For the CDR3, the DNA is TGTGCCAGCAGCGTAGTGGCTTCTGGAAACACCATATATTTT.

This clone was picked up one time. The chain couples TRBV3-1 (or the pseudogene TRBV3-2) to TRBJ2-7; D might be TRBD1 (6 bases). Germline V lookup: CDR1 LGHDT, CDR2 YNNKEL (reference sequence). CDR3 size: 14 residues. V lost 3 bases and J lost 2, with 11 bases in between. CDR3 loop: CASSHNRATYEQYF. The DNA for the CDR3 is TGTGCCAGCAGCCATAACAGGGCGACCTACGAGCAGTACTTC.

The rearrangement links TRBV7-2 to TRBJ1-2; D gene unclear. Trimming took off 0 bases at V and 2 bases at J, with 10 bases between the two ends. The germline gives CDR1 SGHTA, CDR2 FQGNSA. The CDR3 runs 15 residues. CDR3 sequence reads: CASSLAARLNYGYTF. In DNA form, the CDR3 reads TGTGCCAGCAGCTTAGCTGCGCGACTCAACTATGGCTACACCTTC.

This rearrangement joins TRBV5-6 to TRBJ2-3; the D is unclear. V lost 4 bases and J 4 bases, leaving 16 bases between the germline ends. The germline gives CDR1 SGHDT, CDR2 YYEEEE. The CDR3 contains 15 residues. DNA for the CDR3: TGTGCCAGCAGCCTCCCCCCAGGTGTCTCAGATACGCAGTATTTT. This sequence encodes CASSLPPGVSDTQYF.